Each of the 22 T cell receptor beta chains below was sequenced from the same sample in a study of chemoradiotherapy in HPV16-positive cancers. Repertoires were generated with immunoSEQ multiplex PCR, while TCRdb's copy carries only in-frame clones and drops some. The table has some 20,000 clones, about two thirds seen once; the top ten hold around 2.6%. Collection took place from a patient who underwent chemoradiotherapy. The receptors were sampled from a human donor with HPV-associated anogenital cancer.

The chain couples TRBV7-3 to TRBJ1-1; maybe TRBD1 (6 bases). The CDR3 is made up of 15 amino acids. V was clipped by 4 bases and J by 6 bases, with 18 bases between them. Germline CDR1 is SGHTA and CDR2 is FQGTGA. The CDR3 reads CASSSTGPGGPEAFF. The DNA for the CDR3 is TGTGCCAGCAGCTCAACAGGGCCGGGCGGCCCTGAAGCTTTCTTT.

The genes are TRBV29-1 and TRBJ1-2, with D tentatively TRBD1 (6 bases). In germline, CDR1 is SQVTM, CDR2 ANQGSEA. The ends were cut back, 3 bases at V and 7 bases at J, with 12 bases in the middle. The CDR3 sequence is 12 residues long. CDR3 region: CSVEHREVGYTF. DNA for the CDR3: TGCAGCGTTGAGCACAGGGAAGTTGGCTACACCTTC.

This clone appeared a single time. The chain employs TRBV7-3 and TRBJ2-1, with D unclear. The V and J ends lost 3 bases and 0 bases respectively, with 9 bases between them. The CDR3 is 15 amino acids. Germline CDR1 is SGHTA and CDR2 is FQGTGA. CDR3 in amino acids: CASSLALASYNEQFF. CDR3 bases: TGTGCCAGCAGCTTGGCACTCGCCTCCTACAATGAGCAGTTCTTC.

This clone was counted only a few times. The rearrangement uses TRBV7-2 and TRBJ1-2; possibly TRBD1 for D (6 bases). This CDR3 spans 14 amino acids. V lost 3 bases and J lost 2, with 10 bases in between. Germline CDR1 and CDR2: SGHTA and FQGNSA. The CDR3 bases are TGTGCCAGCAGCTTTGGACAGATGAACTATGGCTACACCTTC. Amino acid sequence: CASSFGQMNYGYTF.

This clone was detected once. This chain connects TRBV28 to TRBJ2-1, with 8 bases that match TRBD1. The CDR3 has 16 amino acids. The germline V gene encodes CDR1 MDHEN and CDR2 SYDVKM. J was trimmed by 2 bases and V by 7 bases; bases with no gene match: 10. The CDR3 loop reads CASINWGTGPYNEQFF. The CDR3 nucleotides read TGTGCCAGCATTAATTGGGGGACAGGACCCTACAATGAGCAGTTCTTC.

The J gene is TRBJ2-2, the V gene TRBV5-4; 10 positions match TRBD2. The V gene end was trimmed by 2 bases and the J gene end by 0 bases; junction bases not matched to a gene: 4. This CDR3 comprises 17 residues. Germline assignment: CDR1 SGHNT and CDR2 YYREEE (reference sequence). The CDR3 spells CASSFLLAGANTGELFF. CDR3 DNA: TGTGCCAGCAGCTTTTTGCTAGCGGGGGCGAACACCGGGGAGCTGTTTTTT.

This clone was observed a handful of times. V usage is TRBV15 and J usage is TRBJ2-7; 15 bases match TRBD2. The germline gives CDR1 LNHNV, CDR2 YYDKDF (reference sequence). Unmatched junction bases numbered 2, after V lost 5 bases and J lost 3 bases. CDR3 size: 15 residues. CDR3 loop: CATSGGLAGGYEQYF. The CDR3 DNA reads TGTGCCACCAGCGGGGGACTAGCGGGAGGCTACGAGCAGTACTTC.

This chain links TRBV27 with TRBJ2-2; no reliable D call. The CDR3 is made up of 15 amino acids. The germline CDR1 and CDR2 sequences are MNHEY and SMNVEV (reference sequence). Trimming left V 2 bases short and J 5 bases short, with 12 bases between. The CDR3 loop reads CASSLGTARTGELFF. The DNA for the CDR3 is TGTGCCAGCAGTTTAGGCACAGCGAGGACCGGGGAGCTGTTTTTT.

CDR3: CASSFRETEQFF. In DNA form, the CDR3 reads TGTGCCAGCAGCTTCCGGGAGACGGAACAGTTCTTC. The chain joins TRBV5-4 to TRBJ2-1, with D possibly being TRBD2 (6 bases). Germline V gene sequence: CDR1 SGHNT, CDR2 YYREEE (reference sequence). The CDR3 contains 12 residues. V was pared by 2 bases and J by 13 bases, with 13 bases between.

J is TRBJ1-2 and V is TRBV19, with 10 nucleotides matching TRBD1. V dropped 3 bases and J dropped 6; count of bases not matched to a gene: 4. The CDR3 is 14 residues long. CDR1 is LNHDA, CDR2 SQIVND, per germline (reference sequence). CDR3 residues: CASSIRTGGNGYTF. DNA of the CDR3: TGTGCCAGTAGTATCCGGACAGGGGGGAATGGCTACACCTTC.

A few counts support this clone. This chain connects TRBV19 to TRBJ1-6, with a weak D call TRBD1 (5 bases). Deletions cut 5 bases from V and 9 bases from J, with 11 bases between. Looked up from germline, CDR1 is LNHDA and CDR2 is SQIVND (reference sequence). The CDR3 consists of 13 residues. The CDR3: CASSSNRLSPLHF. The CDR3 nucleotides read TGTGCCAGTAGTTCAAACAGGCTTTCACCCCTCCACTTT.

In this sample, this clone turned up once. Sequence at one end of the junction differs from germline and may be a read error. The chain employs TRBV4-1 and TRBJ2-3, with D perhaps being TRBD1 or TRBD2 (6 bases each). Per the germline V gene, CDR1 is MGHRA and CDR2 is YSYEKL. CDR3 length: 15 amino acids. The CDR3 region has the DNA TGCGCCAGCAGCGAAGAGGGGGGTTCCACAGATACGCAGTATTTT. Translating gives CASSEEGGSTDTQYF.

V gene TRBV5-1 combines with J gene TRBJ2-2, with D maybe TRBD1 (5 bases). CDR3 length equals 16 residues. Germline V gene lookup returns CDR1 SGHRS and CDR2 YFSETQ. Trimming cost V 0 bases and J 2 bases, with 11 bases left between them. As DNA, the CDR3 is TGCGCCAGCAGCTTGGATTGGACACCCAACACCGGGGAGCTGTTTTTT. Translated, it gives CASSLDWTPNTGELFF.

The genes are TRBV19 and TRBJ1-1; D gene unclear. Germline V gene data show CDR1 as LNHDA and CDR2 as SQIVND (reference sequence). Trimming pared 2 bases from V and 1 base from J, leaving 11 bases between. The CDR3 extends over 15 amino acids. CDR3 region: CASSISRPPNTEAFF. The CDR3 DNA reads as TGTGCCAGTAGTATATCGAGGCCACCGAACACTGAAGCTTTCTTT. The variable domain in full, completed from reference TRBV19 and TRBJ1-1, reads DGGITQSPKYLFRKEGQNVTLSCEQNLNHDAMYWYRQDPGQGLRLIYYSQIVNDFQKGDIAEGYSVSREKKESFPLTVTSAQKNPTAFYLCASSISRPPNTEAFFGQGTRLTVV.

As to this clone: The sample contains more than one DNA sequence encoding this CDR3. The V gene is TRBV28, the J gene TRBJ2-7; no reliable D call. Germline CDR1 and CDR2: MDHEN and SYDVKM. The V gene lost 1 base and the J gene lost 3 bases, with 1 base spanning the gap. This CDR3 region has 11 residues. The CDR3 loop reads CASSLYYEQYF. In DNA form, the CDR3 reads TGTGCCAGCAGTTTATACTACGAGCAGTACTTC.

This rearrangement joins TRBV7-8 to TRBJ1-4; 11 bases are a match to TRBD1. V shed 4 bases, J shed 10 bases, and the junction held 8 bases outside the gene matches. This CDR3 spans 15 amino acids. Germline V gene sequence: CDR1 SGHVS, CDR2 FQNEAQ. Here the CDR3 DNA reads TGTGCCAGCAGCTCCACCGGGACAGGGGGTGGAAAACTGTTTTTT. Translated: CASSSTGTGGGKLFF.

The V gene is TRBV6-8, the J gene TRBJ1-4; 7 bases are shared with TRBD1. CDR3 length equals 14 residues. Per the germline V gene, CDR1 is MNHGY and CDR2 is SAAAGT. With 6 bases clipped from V and 8 bases from J, the junction kept 9 bases outside the gene matches. CDR3 DNA: TGTGCCAGCAGACGGGGGCAGGGGGGCGAAAAACTGTTTTTT. Translation gives CASRRGQGGEKLFF.

This clone was detected a few times. This chain joins TRBV30 and TRBJ1-2, with D unresolved. The germline V gene encodes CDR1 GTSNPN and CDR2 SVGIG (reference sequence). The CDR3 contains 12 residues. V lost 1 base and J lost 1, with 4 bases in between. This CDR3 is CAWSGNNYGYTF. As DNA, the CDR3 is TGTGCCTGGAGTGGAAATAACTATGGCTACACCTTC.

The rearrangement links TRBV19 to TRBJ2-6; D might be TRBD1 (5 bases). Trimming took off 4 bases at V and 2 bases at J, with 21 bases between the two ends. CDR1 and CDR2 (germline): LNHDA, SQIVND (reference sequence). This CDR3 spans 19 amino acids. The CDR3 region is CASSKSGQGPGAGANVLTF. CDR3 nucleotide sequence: TGTGCCAGTAGTAAATCCGGGCAGGGCCCTGGGGCTGGGGCCAACGTCCTGACTTTC.

This clone was seen only a few times. V and J are TRBV6-5 and TRBJ2-2; tentatively, D is TRBD1 (6 bases). The CDR3 totals 15 residues. The V end was cut by 6 bases, the J end by 0 bases, with 11 bases between. Per germline, CDR1 MNHEY and CDR2 SVGAGI. This CDR3 reads CASRPGQTNTGELFF. CDR3 in DNA: TGTGCCAGCAGACCCGGACAGACGAACACCGGGGAGCTGTTTTTT.

The genes are TRBV6-1 and TRBJ2-7, with a weak D call TRBD2 (7 bases). Looked up from germline, CDR1 is MNHNS and CDR2 is SASEGT. The CDR3 is 13 residues long. V was shortened by 7 bases and J by 5 bases, with 15 bases between the two germline ends. The CDR3 is CASTEGGRNEQYF. The CDR3 nucleotides are TGTGCCAGCACCGAGGGGGGGAGGAACGAGCAGTACTTC.

The chain is built from TRBV5-1 and TRBJ1-6; D is unresolved. Between the trimmed V and J ends, which lost 3 bases and 14 bases, there was a span of 12 bases. Germline values: CDR1 SGHRS, CDR2 YFSETQ. This CDR3 is built from 12 residues. The CDR3 here is CASSSGEGSLHF. CDR3 sequence (DNA): TGCGCCAGCAGCTCCGGTGAAGGTTCCCTCCACTTT.